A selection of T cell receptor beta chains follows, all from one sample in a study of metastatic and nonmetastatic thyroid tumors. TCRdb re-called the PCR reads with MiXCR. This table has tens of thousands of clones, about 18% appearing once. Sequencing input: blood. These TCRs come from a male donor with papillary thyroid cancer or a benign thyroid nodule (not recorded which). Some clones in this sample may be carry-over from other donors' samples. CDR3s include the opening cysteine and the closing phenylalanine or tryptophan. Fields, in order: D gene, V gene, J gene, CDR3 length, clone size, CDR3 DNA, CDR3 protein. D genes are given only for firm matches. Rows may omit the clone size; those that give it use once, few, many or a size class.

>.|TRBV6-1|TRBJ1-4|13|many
TGTGCCAGCAGCCCAGGGATCCGCGAAAAACTGTTTTTT
CASSPGIREKLFF
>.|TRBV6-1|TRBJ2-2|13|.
TGTGCCAGCACCATGGACAACACCGGGGAGCTGTTTTTT
CASTMDNTGELFF
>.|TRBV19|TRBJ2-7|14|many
TGTGCCAGTAGTATAGGCCCAACGTCCTACGAGCAGTACTTC
CASSIGPTSYEQYF
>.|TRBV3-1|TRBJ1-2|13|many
TGTGCCAGCAGCCAAGGGAACAGGGCTCGGAGCACCTTC
CASSQGNRARSTF
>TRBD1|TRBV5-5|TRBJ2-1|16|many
TGTGCCAGCAGCCCGGTTGGGACAGGGTCCTACAATGAGCAGTTCTTC
CASSPVGTGSYNEQFF
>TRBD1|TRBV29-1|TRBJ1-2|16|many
TGCAGCGTTGAAGAATCACTGGGACAGGGGATGTTTGGCTACACCTTC
CSVEESLGQGMFGYTF
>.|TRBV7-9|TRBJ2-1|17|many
TGTGCCAGCAGCGGAGAGGGGGAGTACTGGACGGGCAATGAGCAGTTCTTC
CASSGEGEYWTGNEQFF
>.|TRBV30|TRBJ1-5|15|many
TGTGCCTGGGGGGGGGGGGCTTATCGCAATCAGCCCCAGCATTTT
CAWGGGAYRNQPQHF
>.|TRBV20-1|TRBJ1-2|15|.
TGCAGTGCTAGAGTGGGGCAGGGAGGTTACTATGGCTACACCTTC
CSARVGQGGYYGYTF
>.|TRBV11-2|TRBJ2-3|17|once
TGTGCCAGCAGCCTAGATCCCGATAGAACTAGCACAGATACGCAGTATTTT
CASSLDPDRTSTDTQYF
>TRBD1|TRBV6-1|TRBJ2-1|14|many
TGTGCCAGCAATAGACCGGGACAGGGACCTGAGCAGTTCTTC
CASNRPGQGPEQFF
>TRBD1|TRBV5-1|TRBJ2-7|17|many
TGCGCCAGCAGCCAGCAATCACCGGGACAGGGGGCTGGTGAGCAGTACTTC
CASSQQSPGQGAGEQYF
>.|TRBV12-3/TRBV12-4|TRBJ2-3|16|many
TGTGCCAGCAGTGCCCTTGGAGGGGGGATAACAGATACGCAGTATTTT
CASSALGGGITDTQYF
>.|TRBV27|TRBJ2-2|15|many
TGTGCCAGCAGTGCAGACCGGACCCGTGTCCGGGAGCTGTTTTTT
CASSADRTRVRELFF
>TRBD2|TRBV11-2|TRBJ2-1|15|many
TGTGCCAGCAGCTTAGGAGCGGGGGGGCCCAATGAGCAGTTCTTC
CASSLGAGGPNEQFF
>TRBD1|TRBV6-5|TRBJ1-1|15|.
TGTGCCAGCAGATATTCCGGGACAGGAGGATCTGAAGCTTTCTTT
CASRYSGTGGSEAFF
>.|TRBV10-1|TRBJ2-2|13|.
TGCGCCAGCAGGGGACATGGGTCCGGGGAGCTGTTTTTT
CASRGHGSGELFF
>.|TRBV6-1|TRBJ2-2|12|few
TGTGCCAGCAGCCGGAACACCGGGGAGCTGTTTTTT
CASSRNTGELFF
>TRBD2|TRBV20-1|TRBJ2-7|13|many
TGCAGTGCTAGGGGACTAGCGGGCTACGAGCAGTACTTC
CSARGLAGYEQYF
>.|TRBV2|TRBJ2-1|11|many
TGTGCCAGCAACGAAGCGGCGGAGCAGTTCTTC
CASNEAAEQFF
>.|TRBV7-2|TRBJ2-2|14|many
TGTGCCAGCAGCCGAAGACAGGTCACCGGGGAGCTGTTTTTT
CASSRRQVTGELFF
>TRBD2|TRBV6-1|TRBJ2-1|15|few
TGTGCCAGCAGGGAGAGCGGGGTACGCCGAAATGAGCAGTTCTTC
CASRESGVRRNEQFF
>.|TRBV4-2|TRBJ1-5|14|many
TGTGCCAGCAGCCAAGAGGGGAACGTTCAGCCCCAGCATTTT
CASSQEGNVQPQHF
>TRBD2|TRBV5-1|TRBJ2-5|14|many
TGCGCCAGCAGCCTGGCGGGGGGGCTGGAGACCCAGTACTTC
CASSLAGGLETQYF
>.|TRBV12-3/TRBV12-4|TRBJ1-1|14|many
TGTGCCAGCACGTTGGAGGTCTTGAACACTGAAGCTTTCTTT
CASTLEVLNTEAFF
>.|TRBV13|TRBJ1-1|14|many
TGTGCCAGCAGCCGGGGTGGGCAGGGAGCCGCGGCTTTCTTT
CASSRGGQGAAAFF
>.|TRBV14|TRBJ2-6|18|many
TGTGCCAGCAGCCAAGATATGGGAAGGAGCTCTGGGGCCAACGTCCTGACTTTC
CASSQDMGRSSGANVLTF
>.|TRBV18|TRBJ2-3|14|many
TGTGCCAGCTCACCACCGCAGACCACAGATACGCAGTATTTT
CASSPPQTTDTQYF
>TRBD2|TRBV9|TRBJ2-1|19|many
TGTGCCAGCAGCGTAGCGGGACTAGCGGGAGGGAGCTCCTACAATGAGCAGTTCTTC
CASSVAGLAGGSSYNEQFF
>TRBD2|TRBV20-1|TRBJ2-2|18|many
TGCAGTGCTAGAGATTTAGTTTGGAGCGGGAAGGGCACCGGGGAGCTGTTTTTT
CSARDLVWSGKGTGELFF
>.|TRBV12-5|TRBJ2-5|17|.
TGTGCTAGTGGTGACCCGGTTAGTAGCAGGAAGGAAGAGACCCAGCACTTC
CASGDPVSSRKEETQHF
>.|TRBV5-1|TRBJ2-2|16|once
TGCACCAGCAGCTTGGCTGTGCGGGAGAACACCGGGGAGCTGTTTTTT
CTSSLAVRENTGELFF
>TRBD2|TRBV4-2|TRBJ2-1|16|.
TGTGCCAGCAGCCAAGATGGAGGACTAGGGAACAATGAGCAGTTCTTC
CASSQDGGLGNNEQFF
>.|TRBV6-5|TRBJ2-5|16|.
TGTGCCAGCAGTACACGGAGTCATGGGGCGCTGGAGACCCAGTACTTC
CASSTRSHGALETQYF
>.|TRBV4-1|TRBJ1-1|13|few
TGCGCCAGCAGCCAAGACGTTTCCACTGAAGCTTTCTTT
CASSQDVSTEAFF
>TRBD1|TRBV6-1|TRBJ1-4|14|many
TGTGCCAGCTCGGATGGGACAGGGGCTGAAAAACTGTTTTTT
CASSDGTGAEKLFF
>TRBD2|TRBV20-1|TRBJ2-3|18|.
TGCAGTGCTATTTACGCAGTTGGCGGGAGGTCCCGCACAGATACGCAGTATTTT
CSAIYAVGGRSRTDTQYF
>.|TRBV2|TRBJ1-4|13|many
TGTGCCAGCAGTGTCCAGGCAGACATTAAACTGTTTTTT
CASSVQADIKLFF
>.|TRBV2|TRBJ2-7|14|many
TGTGCCAGCAGGCTTGCGCGGGAAGACTACGAGCAGTACTTC
CASRLAREDYEQYF
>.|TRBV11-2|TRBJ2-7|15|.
TGTGCCAGCAGCTTAGACAAGGGGCCATCCTACGAGCAGTACTTC
CASSLDKGPSYEQYF
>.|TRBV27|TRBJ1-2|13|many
TGTGCCAGCAGTTTAGTAGGCCTGGGGGGCTACACCTTC
CASSLVGLGGYTF